Sequencing of this T cell receptor (beta chain) was carried out in a study of beta chain features in type 1 diabetes. The count of this clone is one. TCRB transcripts that were expressed got sequenced, as all of the isolated RNA had been reverse transcribed. Clones were sequenced by immunoSEQ multiplex PCR, and TCRdb holds only the in-frame ones, with some missing. The sample has about 9,400 clones, 75% to 85% seen once; the top ten hold over 1.1%. CDR3 length equals 14 residues. The germline V gene has CDR1 SGHRS and CDR2 YFSETQ. Trimming removed 0 bases from V and 0 bases from J, with 6 bases in between.

Input material: Tregs from blood. The V call is TRBV5-1, the J call TRBJ1-1, with a tentative D call TRBD1 (6 bases). This receptor was obtained from a woman aged 18-29 years in good health. CDR3 nucleotides: TGCGCCAGCAGCTTGGGACAGGTGAACACTGAAGCTTTCTTT. This translates into CASSLGQVNTEAFF. Variable domain in full (rest from reference TRBV5-1 and TRBJ1-1): KAGVTQTPRYLIKTRGQQVTLSCSPISGHRSVSWYQQTPGQGLQFLFEYFSETQRNKGNFPGRFSGRQFSNSRSEMNVSTLELGDSALYLCASSLGQVNTEAFFGQGTRLTVV.